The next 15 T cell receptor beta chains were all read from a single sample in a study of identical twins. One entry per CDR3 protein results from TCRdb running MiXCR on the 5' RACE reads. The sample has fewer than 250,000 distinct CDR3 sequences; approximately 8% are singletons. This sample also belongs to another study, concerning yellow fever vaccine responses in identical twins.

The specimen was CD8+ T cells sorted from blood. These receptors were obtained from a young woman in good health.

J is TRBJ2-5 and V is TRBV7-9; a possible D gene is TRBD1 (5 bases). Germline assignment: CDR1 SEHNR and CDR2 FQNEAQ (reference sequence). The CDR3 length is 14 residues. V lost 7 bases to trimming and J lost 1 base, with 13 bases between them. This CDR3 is CASTTEGAQETQYF. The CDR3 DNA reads TGTGCCAGCACGACGGAAGGGGCCCAAGAGACCCAGTACTTC.

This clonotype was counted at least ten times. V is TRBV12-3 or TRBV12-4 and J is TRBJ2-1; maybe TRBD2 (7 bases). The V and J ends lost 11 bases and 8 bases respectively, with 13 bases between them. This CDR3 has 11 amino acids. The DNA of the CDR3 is TGTGCCGAGGGGGGGCTCTATGAGCAGTTCTTC. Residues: CAEGGLYEQFF.

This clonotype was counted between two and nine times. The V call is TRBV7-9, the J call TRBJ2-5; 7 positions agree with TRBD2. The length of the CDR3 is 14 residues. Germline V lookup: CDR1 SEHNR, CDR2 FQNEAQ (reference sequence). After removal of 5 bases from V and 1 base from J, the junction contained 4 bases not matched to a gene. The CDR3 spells CASSPGTTQETQYF. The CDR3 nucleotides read TGTGCCAGCAGCCCCGGGACTACCCAAGAGACCCAGTACTTC. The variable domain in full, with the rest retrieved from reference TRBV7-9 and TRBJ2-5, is DTGVSQNPRHKITKRGQNVTFRCDPISEHNRLYWYRQTLGQGPEFLTYFQNEAQLEKSRLLSDRFSAERPKGSFSTLEIQRTEQGDSAMYLCASSPGTTQETQYFGPGTRLLVL.

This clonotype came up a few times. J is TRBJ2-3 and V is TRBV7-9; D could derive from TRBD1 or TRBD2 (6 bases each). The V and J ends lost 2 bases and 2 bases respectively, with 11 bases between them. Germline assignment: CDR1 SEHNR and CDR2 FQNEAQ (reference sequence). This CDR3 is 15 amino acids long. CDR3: CASSLTGAPTDTQYF. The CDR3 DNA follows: TGTGCCAGCAGCTTAACGGGGGCACCCACAGATACGCAGTATTTT.

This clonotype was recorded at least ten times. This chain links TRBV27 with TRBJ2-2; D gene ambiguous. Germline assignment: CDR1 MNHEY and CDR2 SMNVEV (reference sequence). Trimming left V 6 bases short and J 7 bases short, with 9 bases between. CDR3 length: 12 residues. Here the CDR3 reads CASSPVNGELFF. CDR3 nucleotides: TGTGCCAGCAGCCCCGTAAACGGGGAGCTGTTTTTT.

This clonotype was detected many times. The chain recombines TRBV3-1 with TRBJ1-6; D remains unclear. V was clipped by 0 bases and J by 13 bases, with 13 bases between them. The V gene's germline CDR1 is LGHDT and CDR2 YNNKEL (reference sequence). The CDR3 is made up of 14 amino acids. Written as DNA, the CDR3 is TGTGCCAGCAGCCAAGATCGATCCCGCGGGCCCCTCCACTTT. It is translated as CASSQDRSRGPLHF.

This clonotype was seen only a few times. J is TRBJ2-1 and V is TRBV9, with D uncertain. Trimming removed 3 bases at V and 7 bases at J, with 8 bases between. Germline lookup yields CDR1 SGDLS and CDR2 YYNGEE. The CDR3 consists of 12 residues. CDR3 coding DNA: TGTGCCAGCAGCGATAACGGGAATGAGCAGTTCTTC. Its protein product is CASSDNGNEQFF.

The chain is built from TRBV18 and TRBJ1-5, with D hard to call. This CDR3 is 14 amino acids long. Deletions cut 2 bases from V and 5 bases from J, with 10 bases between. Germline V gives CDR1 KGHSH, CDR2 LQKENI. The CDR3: CASSPSLGDQPQHF. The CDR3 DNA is TGTGCCAGCTCACCATCCTTGGGAGATCAGCCCCAGCATTTT. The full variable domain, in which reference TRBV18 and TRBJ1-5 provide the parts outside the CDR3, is NAGVMQNPRHLVRRRGQEARLRCSPMKGHSHVYWYRQLPEEGLKFMVYLQKENIIDESGMPKERFSAEFPKEGPSILRIQQVVRGDSAAYFCASSPSLGDQPQHFGDGTRLSIL.

CDR3 in DNA: TGTGCCAGCAGCCCTTTGGGCGGGAGTAATTTTTTCGGGGGACAAGAGACCCAGTACTTC. This codes for CASSPLGGSNFFGGQETQYF. The rearrangement links TRBV11-2 to TRBJ2-5, with 7 bases that match TRBD2. Trimming cost V 5 bases and J 2 bases; bases outside gene matches: 23. This CDR3 comprises 20 residues. Germline-derived CDR1 and CDR2 are SGHAT and FQNNGV.

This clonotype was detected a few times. The CDR3 bases are TGTGCCAGCCTAAGGATATCGAACACTGAAGCTTTCTTT. It translates to CASLRISNTEAFF. The gene calls are TRBV5-5 and TRBJ1-1; the D is unclear. The CDR3 extends over 13 amino acids. Per the germline V gene, CDR1 is SGHKS and CDR2 is YYEKEE (reference sequence). The germline V and J ends were trimmed by 7 bases and 1 base, with 11 bases remaining between them. Full variable domain (missing parts from reference TRBV5-5 and TRBJ1-1): DAGVTQSPTHLIKTRGQQVTLRCSPISGHKSVSWYQQVLGQGPQFIFQYYEKEERGRGNFPDRFSARQFPNYSSELNVNALLLGDSALYLCASLRISNTEAFFGQGTRLTVV.

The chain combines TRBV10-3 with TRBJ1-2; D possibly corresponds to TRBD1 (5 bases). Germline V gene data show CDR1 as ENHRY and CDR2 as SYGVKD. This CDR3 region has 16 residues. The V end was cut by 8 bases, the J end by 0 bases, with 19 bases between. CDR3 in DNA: TGTGCCATCCCCCGGGACGAGGACGTGTCTAACTATGGCTACACCTTC. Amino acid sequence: CAIPRDEDVSNYGYTF.

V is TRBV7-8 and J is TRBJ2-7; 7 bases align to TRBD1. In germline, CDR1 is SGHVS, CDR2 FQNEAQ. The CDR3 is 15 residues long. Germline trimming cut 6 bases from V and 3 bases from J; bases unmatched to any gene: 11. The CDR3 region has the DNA TGTGCCAGCAGGTCTCGACAGGGCGACCTCTACGAGCAGTACTTC. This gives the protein CASRSRQGDLYEQYF.

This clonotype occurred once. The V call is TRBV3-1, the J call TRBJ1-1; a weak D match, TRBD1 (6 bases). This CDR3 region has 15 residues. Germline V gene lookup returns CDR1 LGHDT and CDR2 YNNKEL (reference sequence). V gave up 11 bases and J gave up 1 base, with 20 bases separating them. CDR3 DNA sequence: TGTGCCTCCAGCCAAGGTTCAGGGGAGAACACTGAAGCTTTCTTT. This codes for CASSQGSGENTEAFF.

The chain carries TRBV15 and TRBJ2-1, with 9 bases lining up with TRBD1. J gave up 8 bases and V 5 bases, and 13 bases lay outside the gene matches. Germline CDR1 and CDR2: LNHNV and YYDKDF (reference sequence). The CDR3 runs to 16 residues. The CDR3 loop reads CATSGHRGLGVYEQFF. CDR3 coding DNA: TGTGCCACCAGCGGACACAGGGGGCTTGGGGTTTATGAGCAGTTCTTC.

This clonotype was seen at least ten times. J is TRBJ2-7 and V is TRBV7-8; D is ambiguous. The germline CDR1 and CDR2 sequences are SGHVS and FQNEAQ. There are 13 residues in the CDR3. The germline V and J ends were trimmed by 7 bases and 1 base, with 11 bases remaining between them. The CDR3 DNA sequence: TGTGCCAGCATCGGTGACGGGTCCTACGAGCAGTACTTC. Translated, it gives CASIGDGSYEQYF.